Included here is one TCR beta chain sequence, with context. This CDR3 is built from 14 residues. The V and J ends lost 3 bases and 7 bases, in that order; junction bases with no gene match: 4. Per the germline V gene, CDR1 is KGHSH and CDR2 is LQKENI. Method: immunoSEQ multiplex PCR; TCRdb's copy keeps in-frame clones and lacks some. The table lists 75,000 to 80,000 clones, roughly 92% of them singletons. The sample is drawn from a study of technical replicates of blood from a handful of donors. This receptor was taken from a human donor in good health. The chain joins TRBV18 to TRBJ2-1; 9 bases fit TRBD2. The specimen was T cells isolated from PBMCs. The CDR3 loop is CASSPVAGVNEQFF. DNA for the CDR3: TGTGCCAGCTCACCGGTAGCGGGAGTGAATGAGCAGTTCTTC.